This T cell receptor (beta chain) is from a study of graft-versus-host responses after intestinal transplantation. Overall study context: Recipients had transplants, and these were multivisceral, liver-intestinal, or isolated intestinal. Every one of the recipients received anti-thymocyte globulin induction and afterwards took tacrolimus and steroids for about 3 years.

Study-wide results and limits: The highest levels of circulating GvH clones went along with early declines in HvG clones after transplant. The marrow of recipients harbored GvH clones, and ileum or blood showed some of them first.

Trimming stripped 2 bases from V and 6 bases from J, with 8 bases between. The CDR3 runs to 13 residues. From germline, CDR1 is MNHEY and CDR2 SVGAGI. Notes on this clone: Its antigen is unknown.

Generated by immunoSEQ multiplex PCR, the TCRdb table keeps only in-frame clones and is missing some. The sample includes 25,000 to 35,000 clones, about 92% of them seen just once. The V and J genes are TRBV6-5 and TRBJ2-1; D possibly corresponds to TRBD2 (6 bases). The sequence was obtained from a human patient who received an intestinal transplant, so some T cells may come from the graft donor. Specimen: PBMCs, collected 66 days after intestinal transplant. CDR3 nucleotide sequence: TGTGCCAGCAGTTACGCGGGGTCCAATGAGCAGTTCTTC. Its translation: CASSYAGSNEQFF.